This T cell receptor beta chain was found in a study of T-cell reconstitution after alpha-beta-depleted transplantation in children. Many counts were recorded for this clonotype. The antigen remains unidentified. Preparation of the TCRbeta library was carried out with unique molecular identifiers. One entry per CDR3 protein results from TCRdb running MiXCR on the PCR reads. The repertoire holds around 600,000 distinct CDR3 sequences, with more than 20% as singletons. Broader study findings: There were reportedly several hundred expanded graft clones from which alpha-beta T cells came about two months after transplant. Recipient T cells and thymic progenitors that survived were the source of the high TCRbeta diversity seen at day 60 in some patients. From newly produced T cells came most of the T-cell counts and diversity one year after transplant.

This CDR3 region has 14 residues. Trimming shortened V by 5 bases and J by 3 bases, and 16 bases separated the two germline ends. Per the germline V gene, CDR1 is DFQATT and CDR2 is SNEGSKA (reference sequence). V is TRBV20-1 and J is TRBJ2-5; TRBD2 is a possible D gene (6 bases). The specimen comprised PBMCs, mostly from graft donor cells, sampled 360 days after TCRalphabeta/CD19-depleted stem cell transplant. The TCR comes from a boy in the first two years of life who had a stem cell transplant for acute myeloid leukemia, so the T cells may come from the graft donor. This CDR3 is CSAGAGTEKETQYF. Here the CDR3 DNA reads TGCAGTGCTGGGGCCGGGACTGAAAAAGAGACCCAGTACTTC.